This is a list of T cell receptor beta chains from one sample in a study of T cell responses to AZD1222 COVID-19 vaccine. Sequencing used immunoSEQ multiplex PCR; TCRdb keeps in-frame clones, though not all of them. The sample has approximately 110,000 clones, about 88% seen once; the top ten hold about 4.2%. The sequencing used peripheral blood, collected on day 0 of AZD1222 vaccination. Receptors were obtained from an adult in good health. The conserved cysteine and the conserved F or W are not part of the CDR3 here. The D gene is left open where the match is weak.

V: TRBV11-2
D: -
CDR3: ASSNIAGTDTQY

V: TRBV15
D: -
CDR3: ATSRAGFEQY

V: TRBV28
D: TRBD1
CDR3: ASSLGTGVYGYT

V: TRBV7-9
D: -
CDR3: AESTDSSESTGELF

V: TRBV18
D: -
CDR3: ASSVRDPLYEQY

V: TRBV28
D: -
CDR3: ASSLPGGSWSTDTQY

V: TRBV3-1/TRBV3-2
D: -
CDR3: ASSQDQWSHGYT

V: TRBV7-2
D: -
CDR3: ASSKEAGSTNEKLF

V: TRBV28
D: -
CDR3: ASSLTGEANSPLH

V: TRBV5-1
D: TRBD1
CDR3: ASSLAGQGALTEAF

V: TRBV6-1
D: -
CDR3: ASREGYSGYT

V: TRBV2
D: -
CDR3: ATLDRAYEQY

V: TRBV25-1
D: -
CDR3: ASSAWTAESSPLH

V: TRBV6-5
D: TRBD2
CDR3: ASRATSGRAGEQF

V: TRBV2
D: -
CDR3: ASSAGTLGSPLH

V: TRBV15
D: TRBD2
CDR3: ATSREYGGGPDEQY